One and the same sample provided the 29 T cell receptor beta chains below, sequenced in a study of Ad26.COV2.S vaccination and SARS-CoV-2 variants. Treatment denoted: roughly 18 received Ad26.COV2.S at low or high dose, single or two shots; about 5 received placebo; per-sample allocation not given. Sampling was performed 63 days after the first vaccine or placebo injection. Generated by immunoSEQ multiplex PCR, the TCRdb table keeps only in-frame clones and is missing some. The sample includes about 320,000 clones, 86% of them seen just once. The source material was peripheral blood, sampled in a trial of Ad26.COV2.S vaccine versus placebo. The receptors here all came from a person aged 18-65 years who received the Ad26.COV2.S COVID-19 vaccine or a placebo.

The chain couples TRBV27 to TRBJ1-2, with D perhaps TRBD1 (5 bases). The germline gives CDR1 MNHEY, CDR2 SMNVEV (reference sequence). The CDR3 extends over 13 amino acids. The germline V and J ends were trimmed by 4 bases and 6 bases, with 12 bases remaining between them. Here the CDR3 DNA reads TGTGCCAGCAGTTCCTCCGTAGGGGATGGCTACACCTTC. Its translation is CASSSSVGDGYTF.

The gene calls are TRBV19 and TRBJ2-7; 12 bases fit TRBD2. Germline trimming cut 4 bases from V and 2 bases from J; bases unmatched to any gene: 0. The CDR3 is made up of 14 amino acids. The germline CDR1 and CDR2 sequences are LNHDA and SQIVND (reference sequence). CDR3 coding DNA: TGTGCCAGTAGTAGGACTAGCGGGGCCTACGAGCAGTACTTC. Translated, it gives CASSRTSGAYEQYF.

This CDR3 reads CASRSEGRQPQHF. The DNA of the CDR3 is TGTGCCAGCAGAAGTGAGGGGAGGCAGCCCCAGCATTTT. The chain combines TRBV12-3 or TRBV12-4 with TRBJ1-5; possibly TRBD1 for D (5 bases). Trimming stripped 6 bases from V and 7 bases from J, with 13 bases between. The CDR3 is 13 amino acids.

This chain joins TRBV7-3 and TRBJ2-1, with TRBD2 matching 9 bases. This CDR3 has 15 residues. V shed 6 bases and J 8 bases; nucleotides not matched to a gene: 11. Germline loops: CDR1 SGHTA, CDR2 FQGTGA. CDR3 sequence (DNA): TGTGCCAGCAGTCCCCAGACTAGCGGTAGGGATGAGCAGTTCTTC. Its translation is CASSPQTSGRDEQFF.

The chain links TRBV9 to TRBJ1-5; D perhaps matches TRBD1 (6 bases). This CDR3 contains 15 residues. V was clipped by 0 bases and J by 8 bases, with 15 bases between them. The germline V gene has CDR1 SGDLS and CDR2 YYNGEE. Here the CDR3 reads CASSVGAGKGEPQHF. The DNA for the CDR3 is TGTGCCAGCAGCGTAGGGGCAGGGAAGGGGGAGCCCCAGCATTTT.

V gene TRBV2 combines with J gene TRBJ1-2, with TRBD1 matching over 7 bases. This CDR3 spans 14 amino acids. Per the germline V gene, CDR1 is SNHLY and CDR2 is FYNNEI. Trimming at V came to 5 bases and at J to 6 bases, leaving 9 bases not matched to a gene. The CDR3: CASSNRGVSDGYTF. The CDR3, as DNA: TGTGCCAGCAGTAACAGGGGTGTCAGCGATGGCTACACCTTC.

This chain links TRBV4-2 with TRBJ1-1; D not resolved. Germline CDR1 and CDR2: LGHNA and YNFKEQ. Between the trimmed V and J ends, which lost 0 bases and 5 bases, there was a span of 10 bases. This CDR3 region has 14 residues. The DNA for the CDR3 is TGTGCCAGCAGCCAAGATGAGGTGGGGACTGAAGCTTTCTTT. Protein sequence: CASSQDEVGTEAFF.

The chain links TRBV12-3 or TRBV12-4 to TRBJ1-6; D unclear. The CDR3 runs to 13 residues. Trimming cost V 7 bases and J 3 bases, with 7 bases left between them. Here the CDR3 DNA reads TGTGCCAGCAAGCGACTCTATAATTCACCCCTCCACTTT. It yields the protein CASKRLYNSPLHF.

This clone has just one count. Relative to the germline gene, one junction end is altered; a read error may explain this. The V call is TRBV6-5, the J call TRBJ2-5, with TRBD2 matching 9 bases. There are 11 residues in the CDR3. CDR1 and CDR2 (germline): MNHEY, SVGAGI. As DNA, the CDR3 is TGCGCTAGCGGGGTCCAAGAGACCCAGTACTTC. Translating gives CASGVQETQYF.

The CDR3 nucleotides are TGTGCCAGCAGCCAATCCCCCAAATCGAACACTGAAGCTTTCTTT. Its protein is CASSQSPKSNTEAFF. The V gene is TRBV16, the J gene TRBJ1-1, with D unresolved. Trimming took off 0 bases at V and 1 base at J, with 9 bases between the two ends. This CDR3 has 15 amino acids. Germline V gene lookup returns CDR1 KGHSY and CDR2 FQNENV. The full variable domain, in which reference TRBV16 and TRBJ1-1 provide the parts outside the CDR3, is GEEVAQTPKHLVRGEGQKAKLYCAPIKGHSYVFWYQQVLKNEFKFLISFQNENVFDETGMPKERFSAKCLPNSPCSLEIQATKLEDSAVYFCASSQSPKSNTEAFFGQGTRLTVV.

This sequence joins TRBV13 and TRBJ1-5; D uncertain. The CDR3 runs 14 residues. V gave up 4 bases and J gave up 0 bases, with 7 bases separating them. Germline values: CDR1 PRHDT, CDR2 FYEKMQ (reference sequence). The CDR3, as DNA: TGTGCCAGCAGCTCGACGGCTAGCAATCAGCCCCAGCATTTT. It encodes CASSSTASNQPQHF.

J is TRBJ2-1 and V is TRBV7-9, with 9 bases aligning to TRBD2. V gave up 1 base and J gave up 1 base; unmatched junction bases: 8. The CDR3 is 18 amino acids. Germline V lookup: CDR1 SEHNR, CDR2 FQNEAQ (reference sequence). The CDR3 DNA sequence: TGTGCCAGCAGCTTAGACCCAGCTAGCGGGGTGTCCTACAATGAGCAGTTCTTC. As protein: CASSLDPASGVSYNEQFF. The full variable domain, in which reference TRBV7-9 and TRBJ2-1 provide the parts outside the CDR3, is DTGVSQNPRHKITKRGQNVTFRCDPISEHNRLYWYRQTLGQGPEFLTYFQNEAQLEKSRLLSDRFSAERPKGSFSTLEIQRTEQGDSAMYLCASSLDPASGVSYNEQFFGPGTRLTVL.

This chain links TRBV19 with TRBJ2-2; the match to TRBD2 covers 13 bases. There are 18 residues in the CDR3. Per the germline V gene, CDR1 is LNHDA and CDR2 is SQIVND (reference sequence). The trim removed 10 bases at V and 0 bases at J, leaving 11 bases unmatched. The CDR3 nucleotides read TGTGCCACCAAGTCCCGCGGGACTAGCGGGGCGAACACCGGGGAGCTGTTTTTT. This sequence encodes CATKSRGTSGANTGELFF.

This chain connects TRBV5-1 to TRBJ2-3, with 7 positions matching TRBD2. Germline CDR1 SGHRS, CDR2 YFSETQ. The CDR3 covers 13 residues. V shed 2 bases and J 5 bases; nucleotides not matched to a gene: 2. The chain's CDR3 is CASSFAGEDTQYF. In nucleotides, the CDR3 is TGCGCCAGCAGCTTTGCGGGGGAAGATACGCAGTATTTT.

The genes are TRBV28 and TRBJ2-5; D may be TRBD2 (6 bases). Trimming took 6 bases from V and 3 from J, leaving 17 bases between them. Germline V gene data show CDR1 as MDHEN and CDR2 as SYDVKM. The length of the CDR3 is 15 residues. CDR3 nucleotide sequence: TGTGCCAGCAGCCCCGGACTCCGCGGGGAAGAGACCCAGTACTTC. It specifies CASSPGLRGEETQYF.

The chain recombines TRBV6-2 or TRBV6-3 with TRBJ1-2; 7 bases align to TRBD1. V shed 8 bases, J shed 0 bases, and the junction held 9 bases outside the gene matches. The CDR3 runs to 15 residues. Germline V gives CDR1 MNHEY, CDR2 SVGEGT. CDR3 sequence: CASRLPGQSNYGYTF. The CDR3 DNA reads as TGTGCCAGCCGCCTCCCGGGACAGTCTAACTATGGCTACACCTTC.

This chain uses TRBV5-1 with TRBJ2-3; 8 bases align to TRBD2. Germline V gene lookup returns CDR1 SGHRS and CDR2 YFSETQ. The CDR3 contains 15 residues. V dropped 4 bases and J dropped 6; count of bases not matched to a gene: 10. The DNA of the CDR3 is TGCGCCAGCAGCCGATCGGGCGGGGGGACGGATACGCAGTATTTT. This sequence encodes CASSRSGGGTDTQYF. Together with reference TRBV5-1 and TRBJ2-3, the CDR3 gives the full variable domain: KAGVTQTPRYLIKTRGQQVTLSCSPISGHRSVSWYQQTPGQGLQFLFEYFSETQRNKGNFPGRFSGRQFSNSRSEMNVSTLELGDSALYLCASSRSGGGTDTQYFGPGTRLTVL.

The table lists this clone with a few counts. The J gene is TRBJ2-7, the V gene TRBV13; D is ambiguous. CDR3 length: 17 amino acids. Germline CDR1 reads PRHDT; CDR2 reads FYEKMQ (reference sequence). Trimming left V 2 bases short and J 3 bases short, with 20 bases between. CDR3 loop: CASSLNRRRSLGYEQYF. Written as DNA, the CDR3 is TGTGCCAGCAGCTTAAATAGACGTCGGAGTTTGGGCTACGAGCAGTACTTC.

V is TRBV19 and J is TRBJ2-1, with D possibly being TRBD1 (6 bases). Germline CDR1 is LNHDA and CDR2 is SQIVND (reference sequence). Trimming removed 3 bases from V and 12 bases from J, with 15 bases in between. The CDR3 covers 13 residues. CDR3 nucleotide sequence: TGTGCCAGTAGTATGAACAGGGAAGTGGGGCAGTTCTTC. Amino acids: CASSMNREVGQFF.

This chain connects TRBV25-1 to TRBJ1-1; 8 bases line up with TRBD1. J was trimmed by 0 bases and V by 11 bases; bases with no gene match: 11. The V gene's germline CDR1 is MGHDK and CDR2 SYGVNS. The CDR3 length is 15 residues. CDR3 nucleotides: TGTGCCCCCCACCTCCTCAGGGGGCTGAACACTGAAGCTTTCTTT. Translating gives CAPHLLRGLNTEAFF.

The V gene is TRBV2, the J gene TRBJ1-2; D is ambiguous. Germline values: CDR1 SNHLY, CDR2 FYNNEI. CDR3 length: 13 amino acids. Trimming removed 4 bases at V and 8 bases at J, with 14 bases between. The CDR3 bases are TGTGCCAGCAGTGCGGAAGGTAGTCGGGGCTACACCTTC. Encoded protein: CASSAEGSRGYTF.

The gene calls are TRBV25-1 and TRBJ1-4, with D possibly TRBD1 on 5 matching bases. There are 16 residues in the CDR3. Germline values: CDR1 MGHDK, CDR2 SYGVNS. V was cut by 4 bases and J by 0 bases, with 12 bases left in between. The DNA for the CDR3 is TGTGCCAGCAGTGTCCCCCGAGGGGCAACTAATGAAAAACTGTTTTTT. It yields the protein CASSVPRGATNEKLFF.

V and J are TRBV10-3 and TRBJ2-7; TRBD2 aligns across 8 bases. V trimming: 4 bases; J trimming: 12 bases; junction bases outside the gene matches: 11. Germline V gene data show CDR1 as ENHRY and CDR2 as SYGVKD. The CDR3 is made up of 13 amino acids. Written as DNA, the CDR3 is TGTGCCATCAGTGGTCGAATTCGGGAGGGGCGGTACTTC. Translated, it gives CAISGRIREGRYF.

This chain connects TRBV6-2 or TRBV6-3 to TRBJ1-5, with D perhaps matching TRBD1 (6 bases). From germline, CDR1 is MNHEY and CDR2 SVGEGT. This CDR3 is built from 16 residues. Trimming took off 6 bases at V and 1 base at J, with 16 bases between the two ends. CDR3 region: CASSPHRAVSNQPQHF. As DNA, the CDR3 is TGTGCCAGCAGCCCTCACAGGGCAGTAAGCAATCAGCCCCAGCATTTT.

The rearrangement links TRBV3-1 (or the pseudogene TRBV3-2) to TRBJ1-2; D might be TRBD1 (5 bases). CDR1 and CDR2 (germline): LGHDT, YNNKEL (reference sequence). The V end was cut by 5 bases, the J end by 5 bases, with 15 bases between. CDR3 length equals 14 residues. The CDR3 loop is CASSLSTVGYGYTF. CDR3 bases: TGTGCCAGCAGCTTATCGACAGTCGGGTATGGCTACACCTTC.

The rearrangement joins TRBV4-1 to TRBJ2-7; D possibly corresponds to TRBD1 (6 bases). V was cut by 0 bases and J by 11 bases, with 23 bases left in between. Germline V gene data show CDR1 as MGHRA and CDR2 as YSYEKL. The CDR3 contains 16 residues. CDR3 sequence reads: CASSQESTPTGPGEYF. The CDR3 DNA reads TGCGCCAGCAGCCAAGAATCAACCCCGACAGGACCCGGGGAGTACTTC.

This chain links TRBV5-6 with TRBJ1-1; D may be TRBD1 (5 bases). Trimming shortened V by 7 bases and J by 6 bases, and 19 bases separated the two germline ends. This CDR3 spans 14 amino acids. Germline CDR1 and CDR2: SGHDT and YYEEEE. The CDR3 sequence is CASAGGGIVAEAFF. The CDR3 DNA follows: TGTGCCAGCGCCGGGGGAGGGATAGTAGCTGAAGCTTTCTTT. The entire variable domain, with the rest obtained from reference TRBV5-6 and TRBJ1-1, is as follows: DAGVTQSPTHLIKTRGQQVTLRCSPKSGHDTVSWYQQALGQGPQFIFQYYEEEERQRGNFPDRFSGHQFPNYSSELNVNALLLGDSALYLCASAGGGIVAEAFFGQGTRLTVV.

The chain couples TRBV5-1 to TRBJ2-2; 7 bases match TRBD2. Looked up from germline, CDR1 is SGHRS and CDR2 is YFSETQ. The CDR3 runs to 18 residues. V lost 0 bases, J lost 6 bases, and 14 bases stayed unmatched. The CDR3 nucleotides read TGCGCCAGCAGCTTGGCCGCGACATCTAGCGGACACCCCGGGGAGCTGTTTTTT. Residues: CASSLAATSSGHPGELFF.

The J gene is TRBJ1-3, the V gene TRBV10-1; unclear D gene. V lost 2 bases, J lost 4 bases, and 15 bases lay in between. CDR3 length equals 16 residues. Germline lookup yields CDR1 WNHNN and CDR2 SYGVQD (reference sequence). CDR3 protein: CASSEPRQIIGNTIYF. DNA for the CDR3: TGCGCCAGCAGTGAGCCCCGACAAATCATCGGAAACACCATATATTTT.